The clone carrying this T cell receptor beta chain has only a few counts. Antigen unknown. Germline assignment: CDR1 LNHDA and CDR2 SQIVND (reference sequence). The CDR3 extends over 12 amino acids. The V gene lost 2 bases and the J gene lost 9 bases, with 10 bases spanning the gap. This sample was included in a study of T cells after yellow fever vaccination. Study at large: SMART-Seq v4 Ultra Low Input handled preparation of low-cell-number fractions. General study points: Most primary-vaccination clones reappeared after the booster (about 96% CD4, about 87% CD8). Researchers cautioned that FACS-sorted repertoires could harbor abundant clonotypes contaminating from the bulk population.

By 5'RACE template switching, TCR cDNA was produced, with a universal primer site and UMIs added in the process. Each CDR3 protein gets one entry after TCRdb re-called the 5' RACE reads with MiXCR. The sample has under 550,000 distinct CDR3 sequences; 20% to 25% are singletons. This sequence was found in a man aged 18 to 30 who received the YFV17D yellow fever vaccine. This specimen was PBMCs, taken approximately 22 days after the first yellow fever vaccination. The chain couples TRBV19 to TRBJ1-1; tentatively, D is TRBD1 (5 bases). The CDR3: CASSISGVQAFF. The CDR3 region has the DNA TGTGCCAGTAGTATATCGGGGGTACAAGCTTTCTTT.